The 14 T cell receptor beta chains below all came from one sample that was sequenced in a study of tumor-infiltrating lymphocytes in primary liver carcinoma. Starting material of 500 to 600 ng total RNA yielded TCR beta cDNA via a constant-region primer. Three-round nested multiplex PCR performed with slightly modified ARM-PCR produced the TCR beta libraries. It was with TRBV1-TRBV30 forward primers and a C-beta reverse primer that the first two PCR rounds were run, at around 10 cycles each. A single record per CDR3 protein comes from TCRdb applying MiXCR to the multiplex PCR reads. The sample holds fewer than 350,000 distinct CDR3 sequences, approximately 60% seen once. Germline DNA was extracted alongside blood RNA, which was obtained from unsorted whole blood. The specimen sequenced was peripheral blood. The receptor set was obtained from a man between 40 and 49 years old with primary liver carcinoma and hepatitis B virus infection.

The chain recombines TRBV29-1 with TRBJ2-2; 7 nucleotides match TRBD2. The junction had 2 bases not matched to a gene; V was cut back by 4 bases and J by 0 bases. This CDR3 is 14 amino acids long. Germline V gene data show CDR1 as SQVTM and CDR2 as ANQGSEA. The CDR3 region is CSVGTRANTGELFF. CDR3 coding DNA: TGCAGCGTTGGGACTAGGGCGAACACCGGGGAGCTGTTTTTT.

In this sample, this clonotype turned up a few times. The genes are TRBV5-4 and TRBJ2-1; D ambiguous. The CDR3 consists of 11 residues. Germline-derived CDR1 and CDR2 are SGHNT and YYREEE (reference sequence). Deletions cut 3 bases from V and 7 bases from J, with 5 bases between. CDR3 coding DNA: TGTGCCAGCAGCTCCAAAAATGAGCAGTTCTTC. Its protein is CASSSKNEQFF.

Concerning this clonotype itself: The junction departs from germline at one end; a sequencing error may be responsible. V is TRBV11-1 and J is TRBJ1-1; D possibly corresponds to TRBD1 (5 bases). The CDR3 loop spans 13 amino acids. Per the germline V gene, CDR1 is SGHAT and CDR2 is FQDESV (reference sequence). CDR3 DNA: TGTGCCAGCAGATTTGATCAGGACACTGAAGCCTTCTTT. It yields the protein CASRFDQDTEAFF.

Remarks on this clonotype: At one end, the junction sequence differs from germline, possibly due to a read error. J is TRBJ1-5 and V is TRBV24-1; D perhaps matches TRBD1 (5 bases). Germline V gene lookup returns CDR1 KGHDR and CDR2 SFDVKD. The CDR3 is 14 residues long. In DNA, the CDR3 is TGTGCCACTAGTGATGCAGGGCTTCATCAGCCCCAGCATTTT. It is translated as CATSDAGLHQPQHF.

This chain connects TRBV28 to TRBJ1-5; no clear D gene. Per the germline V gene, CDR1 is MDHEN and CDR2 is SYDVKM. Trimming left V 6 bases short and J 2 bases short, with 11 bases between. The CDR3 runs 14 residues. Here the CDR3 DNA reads TGTGCCAGCAGCATAGGGTCGGGCAATCAGCCCCAGCATTTT. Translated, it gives CASSIGSGNQPQHF.

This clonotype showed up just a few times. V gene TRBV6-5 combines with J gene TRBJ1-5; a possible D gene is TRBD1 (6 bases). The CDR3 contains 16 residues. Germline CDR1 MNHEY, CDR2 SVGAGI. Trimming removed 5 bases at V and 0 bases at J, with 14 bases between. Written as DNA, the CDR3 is TGTGCCAGCAGTATCCCGGGGGGCTGTAGCAATCAGCCCCAGCATTTT. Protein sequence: CASSIPGGCSNQPQHF.

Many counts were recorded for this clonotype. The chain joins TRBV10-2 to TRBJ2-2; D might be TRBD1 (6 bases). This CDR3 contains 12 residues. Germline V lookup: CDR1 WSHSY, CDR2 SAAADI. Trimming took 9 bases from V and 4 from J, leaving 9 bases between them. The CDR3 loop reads CASRTVTGELFF. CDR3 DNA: TGCGCCAGTCGGACAGTCACCGGGGAGCTGTTTTTT.

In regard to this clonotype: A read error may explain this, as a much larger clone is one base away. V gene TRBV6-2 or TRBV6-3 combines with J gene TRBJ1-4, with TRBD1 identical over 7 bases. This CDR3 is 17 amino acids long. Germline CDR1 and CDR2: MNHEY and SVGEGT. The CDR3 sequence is CTSSYPPWDSLNEKLFF. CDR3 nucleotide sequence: TGTACCAGCAGTTACCCTCCCTGGGACAGCTTGAATGAAAAACTGTTTTTT.

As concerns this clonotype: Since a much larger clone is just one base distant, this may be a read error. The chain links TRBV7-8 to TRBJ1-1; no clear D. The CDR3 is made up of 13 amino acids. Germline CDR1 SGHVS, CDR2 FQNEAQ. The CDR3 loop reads CTSSSMRNTEAFF. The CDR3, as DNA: TGTACCAGCAGCTCCATGCGGAACACTGAAGCTTTCTTT.

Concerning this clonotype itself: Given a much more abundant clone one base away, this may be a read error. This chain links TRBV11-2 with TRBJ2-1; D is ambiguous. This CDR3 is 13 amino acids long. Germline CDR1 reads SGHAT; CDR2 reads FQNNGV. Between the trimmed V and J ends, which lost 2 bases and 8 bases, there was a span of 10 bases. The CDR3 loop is CASSLNDVYEQFF. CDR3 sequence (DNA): TGTGCCAGCAGCTTAAATGATGTCTATGAGCAGTTCTTC.

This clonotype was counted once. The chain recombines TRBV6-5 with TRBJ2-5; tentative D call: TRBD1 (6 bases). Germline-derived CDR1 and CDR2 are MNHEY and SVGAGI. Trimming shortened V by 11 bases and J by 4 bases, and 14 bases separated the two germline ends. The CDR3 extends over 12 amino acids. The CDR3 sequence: CARNRGGETQYF. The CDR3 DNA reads TGTGCCCGCAATAGAGGGGGAGAGACCCAGTACTTC.

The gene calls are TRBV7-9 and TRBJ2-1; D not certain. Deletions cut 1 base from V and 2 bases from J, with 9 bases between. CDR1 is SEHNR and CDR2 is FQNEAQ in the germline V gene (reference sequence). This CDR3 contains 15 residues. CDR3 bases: TGTGCCAGCAGCTTAGAGACCTGGCCCTACAATGAGCAGTTCTTC. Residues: CASSLETWPYNEQFF.

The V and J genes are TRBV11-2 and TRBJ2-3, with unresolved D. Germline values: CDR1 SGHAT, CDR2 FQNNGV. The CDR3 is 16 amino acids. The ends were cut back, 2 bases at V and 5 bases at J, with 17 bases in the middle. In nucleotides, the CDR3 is TGTGCCAGCAGCTTAATCCGTCTACCCTTCATAGATACGCAGTATTTT. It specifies CASSLIRLPFIDTQYF.

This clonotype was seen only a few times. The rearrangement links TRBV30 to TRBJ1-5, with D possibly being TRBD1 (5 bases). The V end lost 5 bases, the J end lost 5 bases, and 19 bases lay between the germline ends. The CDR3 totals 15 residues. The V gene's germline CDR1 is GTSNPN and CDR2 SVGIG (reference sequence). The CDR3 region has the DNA TGTGCCTGGCGAAGGGCAGGGAGGGGATATCAGCCCCAGCATTTT. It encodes CAWRRAGRGYQPQHF.